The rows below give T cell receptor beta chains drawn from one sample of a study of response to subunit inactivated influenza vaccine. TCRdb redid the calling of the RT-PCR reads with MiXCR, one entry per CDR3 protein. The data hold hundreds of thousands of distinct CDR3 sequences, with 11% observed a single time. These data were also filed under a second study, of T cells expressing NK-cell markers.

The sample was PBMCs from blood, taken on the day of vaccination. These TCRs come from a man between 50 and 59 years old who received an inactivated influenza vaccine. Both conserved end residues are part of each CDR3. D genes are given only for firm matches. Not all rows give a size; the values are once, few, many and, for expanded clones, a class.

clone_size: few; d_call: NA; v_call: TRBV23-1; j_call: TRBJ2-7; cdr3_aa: CAKDGYEQYF; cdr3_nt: TGCGCCAAGGACGGGTACGAGCAGTACTTC
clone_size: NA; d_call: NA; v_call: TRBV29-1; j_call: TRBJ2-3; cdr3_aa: CSVEEGSDTQYF; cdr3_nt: TGCAGCGTTGAAGAAGGGTCAGATACGCAGTATTTT
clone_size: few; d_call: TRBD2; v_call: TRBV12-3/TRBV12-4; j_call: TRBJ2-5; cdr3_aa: CASSPHPLAGLEETQYF; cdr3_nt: TGTGCCAGCAGCCCCCATCCACTAGCGGGACTGGAAGAGACCCAGTACTTC
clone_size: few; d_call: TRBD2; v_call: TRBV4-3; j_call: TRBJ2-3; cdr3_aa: CASSQDPSGGALLDTQYF; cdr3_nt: TGCGCCAGCAGCCAAGATCCTAGCGGGGGGGCCTTGTTAGATACGCAGTATTTT
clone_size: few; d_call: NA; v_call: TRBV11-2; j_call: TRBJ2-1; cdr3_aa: CASSSYEVETYNEQFF; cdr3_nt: TGTGCCAGCAGCTCCTACGAGGTCGAGACCTACAATGAGCAGTTCTTC
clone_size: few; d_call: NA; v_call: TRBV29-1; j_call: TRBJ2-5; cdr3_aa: CSVKFFGVQETQYF; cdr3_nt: TGCAGCGTTAAATTCTTTGGGGTTCAAGAGACCCAGTACTTC
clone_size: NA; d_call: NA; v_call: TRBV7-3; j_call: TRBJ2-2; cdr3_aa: CASSLLRAGDTGELFF; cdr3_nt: TGTGCCAGCAGCTTATTACGGGCAGGGGACACCGGGGAGCTGTTTTTT
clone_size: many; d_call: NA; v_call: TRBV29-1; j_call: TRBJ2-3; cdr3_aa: CSVGETESTDTQYF; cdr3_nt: TGCAGCGTTGGGGAGACAGAAAGCACAGATACGCAGTATTTT
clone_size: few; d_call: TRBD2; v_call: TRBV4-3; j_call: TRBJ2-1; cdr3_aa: CASSQHRAGAGLAGDEQFF; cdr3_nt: TGCGCCAGCAGCCAACACCGGGCGGGGGCGGGACTAGCGGGAGATGAGCAGTTCTTC
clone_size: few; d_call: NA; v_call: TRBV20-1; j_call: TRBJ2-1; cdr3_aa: CSASQYEQFF; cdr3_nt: TGCAGTGCTAGTCAGTATGAGCAGTTCTTC
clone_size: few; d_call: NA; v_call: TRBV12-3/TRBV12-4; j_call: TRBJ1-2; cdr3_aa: CASSFRQNYGYTF; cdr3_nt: TGTGCCAGCAGTTTTAGGCAGAACTATGGCTACACCTTC
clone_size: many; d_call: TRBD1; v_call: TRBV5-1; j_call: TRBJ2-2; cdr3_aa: CASDTGASTFNTGELFF; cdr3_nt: TGCGCCAGCGATACAGGGGCATCAACTTTTAACACCGGGGAGCTGTTTTTT
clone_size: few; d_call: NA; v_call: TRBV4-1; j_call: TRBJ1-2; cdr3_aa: CASSPDHGGGGNYGYTF; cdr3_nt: TGCGCCAGCAGCCCGGATCATGGTGGGGGAGGAAACTATGGCTACACCTTC
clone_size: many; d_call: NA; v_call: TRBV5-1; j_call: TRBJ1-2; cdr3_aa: CASSGGTPSPNYGYTF; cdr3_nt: TGCGCCAGCAGCGGCGGGACTCCTAGCCCTAACTATGGCTACACCTTC
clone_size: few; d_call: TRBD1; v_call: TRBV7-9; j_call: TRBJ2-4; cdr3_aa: CASSFDRGSLIQYF; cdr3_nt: TGTGCCAGCAGCTTCGACAGGGGGTCTCTCATTCAGTACTTC
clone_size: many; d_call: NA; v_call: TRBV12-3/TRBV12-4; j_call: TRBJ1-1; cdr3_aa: CASSRTENTEAFF; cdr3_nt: TGTGCCAGCAGTAGGACAGAGAACACTGAAGCTTTCTTT
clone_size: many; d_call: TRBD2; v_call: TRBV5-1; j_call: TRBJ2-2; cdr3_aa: CASSLAGGGTGELFF; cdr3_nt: TGCGCCAGCAGCTTAGCGGGAGGAGGCACCGGGGAGCTGTTTTTT
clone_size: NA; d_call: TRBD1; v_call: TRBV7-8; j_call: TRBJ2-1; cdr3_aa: CASSLEDRASSGDEQFF; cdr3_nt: TGTGCCAGCAGCTTAGAGGACAGGGCTTCATCAGGAGATGAGCAGTTCTTC
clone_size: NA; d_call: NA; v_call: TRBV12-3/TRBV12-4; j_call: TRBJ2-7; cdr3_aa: CASSLSGVHEQYF; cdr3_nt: TGTGCCAGCAGTTTGTCCGGGGTCCACGAGCAGTACTTC
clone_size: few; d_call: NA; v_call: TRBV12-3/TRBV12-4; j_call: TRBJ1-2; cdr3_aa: CASGLRVGNYGYTF; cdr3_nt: TGTGCCAGCGGCCTCAGGGTCGGAAACTATGGCTACACCTTC
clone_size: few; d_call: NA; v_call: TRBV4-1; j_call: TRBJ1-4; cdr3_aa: CASSQLGTNEKLFF; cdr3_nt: TGCGCCAGCAGCCAGCTCGGGACTAATGAAAAACTGTTTTTT
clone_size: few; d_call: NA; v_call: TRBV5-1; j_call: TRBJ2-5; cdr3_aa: CASSQHGLPGETQYF; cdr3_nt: TGCGCCAGCAGCCAACATGGACTACCTGGAGAGACCCAGTACTTC
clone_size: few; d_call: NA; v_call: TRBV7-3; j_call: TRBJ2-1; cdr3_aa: CASSFLGSEQFF; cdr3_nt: TGTGCCAGCAGCTTTCTAGGTAGCGAGCAGTTCTTC
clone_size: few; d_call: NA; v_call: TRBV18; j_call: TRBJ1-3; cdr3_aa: CASSPDSGNTIYF; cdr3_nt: TGTGCCAGCTCACCCGACAGTGGAAACACCATATATTTT
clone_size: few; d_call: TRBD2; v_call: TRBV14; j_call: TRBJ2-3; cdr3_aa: CASRPIGLAADTQYF; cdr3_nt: TGTGCCAGCAGACCAATCGGACTAGCGGCAGATACGCAGTATTTT
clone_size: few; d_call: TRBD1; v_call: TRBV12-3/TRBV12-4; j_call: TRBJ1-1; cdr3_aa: CASSHYGTGTAEAFF; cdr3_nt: TGTGCCAGCAGTCACTATGGGACAGGGACCGCCGAAGCTTTCTTT
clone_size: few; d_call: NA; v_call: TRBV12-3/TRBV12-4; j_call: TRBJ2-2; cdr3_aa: CASNAYGTGELFF; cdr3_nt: TGTGCCAGCAACGCTTACGGCACCGGGGAGCTGTTTTTT
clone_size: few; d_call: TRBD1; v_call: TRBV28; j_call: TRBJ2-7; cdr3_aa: CASSPGGLYEQYF; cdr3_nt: TGTGCCAGCAGCCCAGGGGGCTTGTACGAGCAGTACTTC
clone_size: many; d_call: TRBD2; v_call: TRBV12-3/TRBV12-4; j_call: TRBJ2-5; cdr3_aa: CASSSGTSGGKAAQYF; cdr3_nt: TGTGCCAGCAGTTCCGGGACTAGCGGGGGTAAAGCGGCCCAGTACTTC
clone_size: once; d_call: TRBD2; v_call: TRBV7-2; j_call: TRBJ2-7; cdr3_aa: CARSSITSGEQYF; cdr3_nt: TGTGCCAGGAGCTCCATTACTAGCGGCGAGCAGTACTTC
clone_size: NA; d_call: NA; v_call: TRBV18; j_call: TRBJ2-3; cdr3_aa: CASSPVVVTSTDTQYF; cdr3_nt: TGTGCCAGCTCACCCGTGGTGGTGACTAGCACAGATACGCAGTATTTT
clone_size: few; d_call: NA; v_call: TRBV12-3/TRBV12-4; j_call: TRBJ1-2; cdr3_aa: CASRYGIGQLDYGYTF; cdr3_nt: TGTGCCAGCAGATATGGGATCGGCCAGCTAGACTATGGCTACACCTTC
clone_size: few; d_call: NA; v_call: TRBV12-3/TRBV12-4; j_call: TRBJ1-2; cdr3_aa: CASSLNRFYGYTF; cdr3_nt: TGTGCCAGCAGTTTAAACAGATTCTATGGCTACACCTTC
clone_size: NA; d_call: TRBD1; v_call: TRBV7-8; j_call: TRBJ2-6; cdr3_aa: CASTRQGAFGANVLTF; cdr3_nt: TGTGCCAGCACCCGGCAGGGGGCTTTTGGGGCCAACGTCCTGACTTTC
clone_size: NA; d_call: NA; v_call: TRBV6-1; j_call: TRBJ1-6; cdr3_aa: CASSDRGQGRGSPLHF; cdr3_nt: TGTGCCAGCAGTGATCGCGGGCAGGGACGAGGGTCACCCCTCCACTTT
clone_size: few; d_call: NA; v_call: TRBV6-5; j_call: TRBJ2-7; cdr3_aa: CASSYSPSSYEQYF; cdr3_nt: TGTGCCAGCAGTTACTCCCCTAGCTCCTACGAGCAGTACTTC
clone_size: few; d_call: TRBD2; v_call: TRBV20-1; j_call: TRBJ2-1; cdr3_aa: CSARETSGGAYEQFF; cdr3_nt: TGCAGTGCTAGAGAGACTAGCGGGGGGGCCTATGAGCAGTTCTTC
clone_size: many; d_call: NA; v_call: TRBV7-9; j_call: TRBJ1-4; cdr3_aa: CASGEKLFF; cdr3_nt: TGTGCCAGCGGTGAAAAACTGTTTTTT
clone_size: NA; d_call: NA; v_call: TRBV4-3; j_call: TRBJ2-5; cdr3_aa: CASSQEVGGRVGTYQETQYF; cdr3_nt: TGCGCCAGCAGCCAAGAAGTGGGGGGCAGGGTAGGGACCTACCAAGAGACCCAGTACTTC
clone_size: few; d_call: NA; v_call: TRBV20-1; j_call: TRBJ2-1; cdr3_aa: CSADNRGHNEQFF; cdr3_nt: TGCAGTGCCGATAACCGGGGTCACAATGAGCAGTTCTTC
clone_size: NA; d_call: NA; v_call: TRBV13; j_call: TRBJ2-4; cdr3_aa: CASSSRSGQSIQYF; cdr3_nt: TGTGCCAGCAGCTCAAGGTCAGGACAAAGTATTCAGTACTTC
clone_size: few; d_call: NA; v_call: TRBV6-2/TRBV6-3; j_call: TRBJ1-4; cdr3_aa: CASRRTALNEKLFF; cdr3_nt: TGTGCCAGCAGGAGGACAGCCTTGAATGAAAAACTGTTTTTT
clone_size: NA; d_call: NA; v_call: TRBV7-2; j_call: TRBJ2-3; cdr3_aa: CASSEQGPYTDTQYF; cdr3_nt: TGTGCCAGCAGCGAACAGGGACCCTACACAGATACGCAGTATTTT
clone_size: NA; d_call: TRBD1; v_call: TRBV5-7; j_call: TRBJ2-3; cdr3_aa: CASSHTGQGWDTQYF; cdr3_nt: TGTGCCAGCAGCCACACGGGACAGGGGTGGGATACGCAGTATTTT
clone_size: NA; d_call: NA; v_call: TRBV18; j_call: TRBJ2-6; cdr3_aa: CASSPMRSSGANVLTF; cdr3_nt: TGTGCCAGCTCACCAATGCGGAGCTCTGGGGCCAACGTCCTGACTTTC
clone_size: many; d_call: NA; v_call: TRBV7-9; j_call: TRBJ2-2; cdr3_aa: CASLEAGELFF; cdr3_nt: TGTGCCAGCTTGGAAGCCGGGGAGCTGTTTTTT